The TCR beta chain described here comes from a study of TIL therapy for anti-PD-1-resistant metastatic lung cancer. Indicated time point: pre-treatment sample, taken before nivolumab and TIL therapy. This was the immunoSEQ v3 assay. Libraries were prepared by immunoSEQ multiplex PCR; TCRdb keeps only in-frame clonotypes and omits some of them. The sample records 50,000 to 60,000 clones, approximately 78% being singletons. The CDR3 contains 11 residues. A note on this clone: At one of its ends the junction is not consistent with the germline gene, which may arise from a read error.

This TCR came from a person between 25 and 79 years old with non-small cell lung cancer. The source material was blood, sampled at baseline. This chain joins TRBV12-3 or TRBV12-4 and TRBJ2-5; 9 bases line up with TRBD1. CDR3 amino acids: CASSHGTGINF. CDR3 DNA sequence: TGTGCCAGCAGTCACGGGACAGGGATAAACTTC.